This entry lists 24 T cell receptor beta chains sequenced from one sample in a study of CD8+CD57+ T cells in acquired aplastic anemia. TCR beta VDJ and CDR3 profiling used genomic DNA as template. A single record per CDR3 protein comes from TCRdb applying MiXCR to the reads. The sample records around 160,000 distinct CDR3 sequences, around 48% being singletons. Patients selected for sequencing had displayed CD8+CD57+ cell expansion by flow cytometry. The sequenced material came from sorted CD4+, CD8+, or CD8+CD57+ T cells (not recorded which) from PBMCs. The receptors were gathered from a human donor with aplastic anemia.

This chain joins TRBV24-1 and TRBJ1-6; a possible D gene is TRBD1 (6 bases). Deletions cut 0 bases from V and 0 bases from J, with 8 bases between. This CDR3 spans 17 amino acids. Germline lookup yields CDR1 KGHDR and CDR2 SFDVKD. CDR3 protein: CATSDLDRSSYNSPLHF. CDR3 nucleotide sequence: TGTGCCACCAGTGATTTGGACAGGAGCTCCTATAATTCACCCCTCCACTTT.

This rearrangement joins TRBV27 to TRBJ2-2; D not resolved. Per germline, CDR1 MNHEY and CDR2 SMNVEV (reference sequence). This CDR3 is built from 12 residues. The V end lost 6 bases, the J end lost 6 bases, and 8 bases lay between the germline ends. CDR3 in DNA: TGTGCCAGCAGCTTTACGTCCGGGGAGCTGTTTTTT. Its translation is CASSFTSGELFF.

This clonotype was seen only a few times. This may stem from a read error, because a much larger clone lies one nucleotide away. The J gene is TRBJ2-2, the V gene TRBV20-1; perhaps D is TRBD1 or TRBD2 (5 bases each). In germline, CDR1 is DFQATT, CDR2 SNEGSKA (reference sequence). V gave up 0 bases and J gave up 6 bases, with 17 bases separating them. This CDR3 has 16 amino acids. DNA for the CDR3: TGCAGTGCTAGAGATTCCGGATTACGGGACGCCGGGGAGCTGTTTTTT. Translated, it gives CSARDSGLRDAGELFF.

The CDR3 loop is CSARDQETGDTGELFF. DNA for the CDR3: TGCAGTGCTAGAGACCAGGAGACAGGGGACACCGGGGAGCTGTTTTTT. The chain combines TRBV20-1 with TRBJ2-2, with TRBD1 identical over 8 bases. With V trimmed by 0 bases and J by 3 bases, 6 bases remained unmatched. Germline lookup yields CDR1 DFQATT and CDR2 SNEGSKA (reference sequence). This CDR3 has 16 amino acids.

The genes are TRBV20-1 and TRBJ1-4, with a weak D call TRBD1 (5 bases). Per the germline V gene, CDR1 is DFQATT and CDR2 is SNEGSKA (reference sequence). The CDR3 contains 11 residues. This CDR3 reads CAGRLNEKLFF. CDR3 nucleotides: TGCGCGGGGCGGCTGAATGAAAAACTGTTTTTT.

The chain carries TRBV19 and TRBJ1-1, with a weak D call TRBD1 (5 bases). The V and J ends lost 3 bases and 4 bases respectively, with 9 bases between them. Looked up from germline, CDR1 is LNHDA and CDR2 is SQIVND (reference sequence). The CDR3 covers 13 residues. The CDR3 protein is CASSIQRGTEAFF. For the CDR3, the DNA is TGTGCCAGTAGTATTCAGAGGGGCACTGAAGCTTTCTTT. Full variable domain (outside the CDR3, taken from reference TRBV19 and TRBJ1-1): DGGITQSPKYLFRKEGQNVTLSCEQNLNHDAMYWYRQDPGQGLRLIYYSQIVNDFQKGDIAEGYSVSREKKESFPLTVTSAQKNPTAFYLCASSIQRGTEAFFGQGTRLTVV.

Turning to this clonotype: A junction boundary mismatches the germline segment, possibly from a read error. The genes are TRBV2 and TRBJ2-5, with D possibly being TRBD2 (6 bases). Germline V gene lookup returns CDR1 SNHLY and CDR2 FYNNEI. The CDR3 sequence is 14 residues long. The CDR3 is CVTSLWGVEETQHF. CDR3 DNA sequence: TGTGTCACCAGCCTGTGGGGGGTGGAGGAGACCCAGCACTTC. Filled out from reference TRBV2 and TRBJ2-5, the complete variable domain reads EPEVTQTPSHQVTQMGQEVILRCVPISNHLYFYWYRQILGQKVEFLVSFYNNEISEKSEIFDDQFSVERPDGSNFTLKIRSTKLEDSAMYFCVTSLWGVEETQHFGPGTRLLVL.

V and J are TRBV2 and TRBJ1-5, with 7 bases fitting TRBD1. Unmatched junction bases numbered 12, after V lost 5 bases and J lost 5 bases. Germline CDR1 SNHLY, CDR2 FYNNEI. The CDR3 is 16 residues long. CDR3 residues: CASSTGALGNYQPQHF. CDR3 DNA: TGTGCCAGCAGTACAGGGGCGTTGGGGAATTATCAGCCCCAGCATTTT. The full variable domain, its missing parts supplied by reference TRBV2 and TRBJ1-5, is EPEVTQTPSHQVTQMGQEVILRCVPISNHLYFYWYRQILGQKVEFLVSFYNNEISEKSEIFDDQFSVERPDGSNFTLKIRSTKLEDSAMYFCASSTGALGNYQPQHFGDGTRLSIL.

V usage is TRBV10-1 and J usage is TRBJ2-1, with TRBD2 matching 7 bases. Germline loops: CDR1 WNHNN, CDR2 SYGVQD (reference sequence). This CDR3 is 14 amino acids long. V shed 0 bases and J 8 bases; nucleotides not matched to a gene: 4. CDR3 residues: CASSESRLAHEQFF. The CDR3 nucleotides are TGCGCCAGCAGTGAGTCGCGACTAGCCCATGAGCAGTTCTTC.

The chain is built from TRBV24-1 and TRBJ1-1, with 9 bases matching TRBD1. The V segment lost 5 bases and the J segment 0 bases; nucleotides outside the gene matches: 6. The CDR3 is made up of 16 amino acids. Germline V gene data show CDR1 as KGHDR and CDR2 as SFDVKD. The CDR3 is CATSARGQGMNTEAFF. The CDR3 DNA reads as TGTGCCACCAGTGCCCGGGGACAGGGTATGAACACTGAAGCTTTCTTT.

This clonotype was recorded once. This sequence joins TRBV10-3 and TRBJ1-5; 8 nucleotides match TRBD1. Germline V gene lookup returns CDR1 ENHRY and CDR2 SYGVKD. CDR3 length: 17 amino acids. V shed 11 bases, J shed 7 bases, and the junction held 22 bases outside the gene matches. In DNA, the CDR3 is TGTGCCGCCGCTCCTGGACAGGGTAAGGTGTTTGGACAGCCCCAGCATTTT. Its protein product is CAAAPGQGKVFGQPQHF.

On this clonotype: It may be a read error: a sequence one base away is much more abundant. The chain links TRBV30 to TRBJ2-3, with TRBD1 as a possible D gene (6 bases). Between the trimmed V and J ends, which lost 7 bases and 1 base, there was a span of 9 bases. The CDR3 consists of 12 residues. Germline V gives CDR1 GTSNPN, CDR2 SVGIG (reference sequence). CDR3 in amino acids: CASGQCTDTQYF. CDR3 nucleotide sequence: TGTGCCTCCGGACAGTGCACAGATACGCAGTATTTT.

In nucleotides, the CDR3 is TGCAGCGTCAGGTGGGGACAGGGGGCGCGAAATGAGCAGTTCTTC. Its translation: CSVRWGQGARNEQFF. The V call is TRBV29-1, the J call TRBJ2-1; 12 bases fit TRBD1. The CDR3 totals 15 residues. The junction had 10 bases not matched to a gene; V was cut back by 6 bases and J by 7 bases. Germline V gene lookup returns CDR1 SQVTM and CDR2 ANQGSEA.

This clonotype was seen a few times. The chain couples TRBV19 to TRBJ1-6; D perhaps matches TRBD1 (5 bases). Germline V gene sequence: CDR1 LNHDA, CDR2 SQIVND (reference sequence). The CDR3 is 14 amino acids. Trimming removed 6 bases at V and 7 bases at J, with 13 bases between. The CDR3 nucleotides read TGTGCCAGTAGCACAGGCATTACGAATTCACCCCTCCACTTT. Its translation: CASSTGITNSPLHF. Full variable domain (outside the CDR3, taken from reference TRBV19 and TRBJ1-6): DGGITQSPKYLFRKEGQNVTLSCEQNLNHDAMYWYRQDPGQGLRLIYYSQIVNDFQKGDIAEGYSVSREKKESFPLTVTSAQKNPTAFYLCASSTGITNSPLHFGNGTRLTVT.

This sequence joins TRBV6-1 and TRBJ1-4, with TRBD1 matching over 7 bases. The CDR3 runs 13 residues. V was pared by 7 bases and J by 7 bases, with 6 bases of the junction left unmatched. Looked up from germline, CDR1 is MNHNS and CDR2 is SASEGT. CDR3 DNA: TGTGCCAGCACGGGACAGATTAGTGAAAAACTGTTTTTT. Protein: CASTGQISEKLFF.

Only one count was recorded for this clonotype. A single base separates this from a much larger clone, so it may be a read error. This chain links TRBV5-1 with TRBJ2-1, with 8 bases aligning to TRBD2. The germline gives CDR1 SGHRS, CDR2 YFSETQ. The CDR3 loop spans 16 amino acids. After removal of 3 bases from V and 6 bases from J, the junction contained 11 bases not matched to a gene. CDR3 DNA: TGCGCCAGCAGCTCGGCTAGCGGGTTATCGGGCAATGAGCAGTTCTTC. This gives the protein CASSSASGLSGNEQFF. Full variable domain (missing parts from reference TRBV5-1 and TRBJ2-1): KAGVTQTPRYLIKTRGQQVTLSCSPISGHRSVSWYQQTPGQGLQFLFEYFSETQRNKGNFPGRFSGRQFSNSRSEMNVSTLELGDSALYLCASSSASGLSGNEQFFGPGTRLTVL.

In its sample, this clonotype was seen many times. This chain connects TRBV12-3 or TRBV12-4 to TRBJ2-1, with 12 positions matching TRBD2. The CDR3 runs to 15 residues. The junction had 3 bases not matched to a gene; V was cut back by 4 bases and J by 5 bases. CDR3 sequence reads: CASSSSGRGHNEQFF. The DNA for the CDR3 is TGTGCCAGCAGTTCTAGCGGGAGGGGACACAATGAGCAGTTCTTC.

This clonotype came up many times. This chain uses TRBV2 with TRBJ2-3; D uncertain. Germline V gives CDR1 SNHLY, CDR2 FYNNEI. CDR3 size: 11 residues. V lost 4 bases and J 3 bases, leaving 2 bases between the germline ends. CDR3 sequence reads: CASSVTDTQYF. CDR3 nucleotide sequence: TGTGCCAGCAGTGTAACAGATACGCAGTATTTT.

The chain carries TRBV7-2 and TRBJ1-2; perhaps TRBD1 as D (6 bases). The germline CDR1 and CDR2 sequences are SGHTA and FQGNSA. Trimming took 2 bases from V and 7 from J, leaving 14 bases between them. CDR3 length equals 14 residues. CDR3 in amino acids: CASSLSPVGAGYTF. The CDR3 coding sequence is TGTGCCAGCAGCTTATCCCCTGTGGGGGCTGGCTACACCTTC.

This sequence joins TRBV2 and TRBJ2-2; D gene unclear. V dropped 4 bases and J dropped 1 base, with 4 bases sitting between them. The germline V gene has CDR1 SNHLY and CDR2 FYNNEI. The CDR3 runs to 13 residues. Here the CDR3 DNA reads TGTGCCAGCAGTGTACAGAACACCGGGGAGCTGTTTTTT. Translation: CASSVQNTGELFF.

With regard to this clonotype: At one of its ends the junction is not consistent with the germline gene, which may arise from a read error. The gene calls are TRBV7-3 and TRBJ1-6, with a weak D call TRBD1 (6 bases). The CDR3 length is 14 residues. Germline V gives CDR1 SGHTA, CDR2 FQGTGA. The CDR3 DNA follows: TGTACCAGCAGCTTGGGCCAGGGGAATTCACCCCTCCACTTT. Protein product: CTSSLGQGNSPLHF.

Many counts were recorded for this clonotype. The rearrangement uses TRBV29-1 and TRBJ2-7, with D unresolved. Germline CDR1 SQVTM, CDR2 ANQGSEA. The V gene lost 2 bases and the J gene lost 0 bases, with 17 bases spanning the gap. The CDR3 is made up of 16 amino acids. CDR3 nucleotide sequence: TGCAGCGTTGAAAAACTGACTGTTACGAGCTCCTACGAGCAGTACTTC. Amino acids: CSVEKLTVTSSYEQYF.

The rearrangement links TRBV19 to TRBJ1-6, with a tentative D call TRBD1 (6 bases). The V end was cut by 4 bases, the J end by 9 bases, with 10 bases between. CDR1 and CDR2 (germline): LNHDA, SQIVND (reference sequence). The CDR3 extends over 13 amino acids. In nucleotides, the CDR3 is TGTGCCAGTAGTAGCAGGGGAAGTTCACCCCTCCACTTT. Residues: CASSSRGSSPLHF.

This sequence joins TRBV7-9 and TRBJ2-7, with a weak D call TRBD2 (5 bases). Trimming took off 2 bases at V and 3 bases at J, with 14 bases between the two ends. CDR1 and CDR2 (germline): SEHNR, FQNEAQ (reference sequence). The CDR3 length is 15 residues. DNA of the CDR3: TGTGCCAGCAGCTTAAACACGGCGGGTTACTACGAGCAGTACTTC. The encoded protein is CASSLNTAGYYEQYF.